This T cell receptor (beta chain) originates from a study of T cell responses to AZD1222 COVID-19 vaccine. Data came from immunoSEQ multiplex PCR; TCRdb stores just in-frame clones and leaves some out. The sample records 53,000 or so clones, around 85% being singletons. The count of this clone is one. The sequencing here drew on peripheral blood, taken 28 days after the second AZD1222 dose. This sequence was found in an adult who received the AZD1222 COVID-19 vaccine.

In DNA, the CDR3 is TGTGCCAGCAGTTACTCGAGTACCCAAGAGACCCAGTACTTC. This encodes CASSYSSTQETQYF. The rearrangement uses TRBV6-5 and TRBJ2-5; no clear D gene. The CDR3 is 14 amino acids. Germline V gene lookup returns CDR1 MNHEY and CDR2 SVGAGI. Trimming shortened V by 0 bases and J by 1 base, and 6 bases separated the two germline ends.